A single sample gave rise to the 9 T cell receptor beta chains below, sequenced in a study of radiotherapy plus CTLA-4 blockade in lung cancer. Using immunoSEQ multiplex PCR, the repertoire was profiled, and TCRdb retains in-frame clones only, with some absent. In the table there are approximately 65,000 clones, 70% to 80% of which are singletons. The sample was peripheral blood, taken from a patient treated with radiotherapy plus ipilimumab. The receptors shown here come from a human donor with non-small cell lung cancer who had a complete response to radiotherapy plus ipilimumab.

The chain couples TRBV14 to TRBJ1-6; D might be TRBD1 (5 bases). The CDR3 runs 15 residues. Germline V CDR1 and CDR2: SGHDN, FVKESK. Trimming left V 3 bases short and J 2 bases short, with 8 bases between. The CDR3 DNA is TGTGCCAGCAGCCAGGTGACAGCCTATAATTCACCCCTCCACTTT. Its protein is CASSQVTAYNSPLHF.

This sequence joins TRBV19 and TRBJ2-2; 12 bases fit TRBD2. The germline CDR1 and CDR2 sequences are LNHDA and SQIVND (reference sequence). The CDR3 sequence is 19 residues long. J was trimmed by 4 bases and V by 5 bases; bases with no gene match: 14. This CDR3 is CASSPRSSGRAAGTGELFF. DNA of the CDR3: TGTGCCAGTAGTCCCCGGTCTAGCGGGAGGGCCGCTGGCACCGGGGAGCTGTTTTTT.

This rearrangement joins TRBV4-1 to TRBJ2-1; 7 bases are shared with TRBD2. The CDR3 has 17 residues. Germline lookup yields CDR1 MGHRA and CDR2 YSYEKL. J gave up 4 bases and V 2 bases, and 11 bases lay outside the gene matches. The CDR3 is CASSQQYRDYGYNEQFF. CDR3 coding DNA: TGCGCCAGCAGCCAACAATACCGGGACTACGGGTACAATGAGCAGTTCTTC.

This rearrangement joins TRBV7-9 to TRBJ2-3, with 9 bases fitting TRBD2. The length of the CDR3 is 14 residues. J was trimmed by 9 bases and V by 1 base; bases with no gene match: 5. Germline V gene lookup returns CDR1 SEHNR and CDR2 FQNEAQ (reference sequence). CDR3 residues: CASSLGSGGWTQYF. Here the CDR3 DNA reads TGTGCCAGCAGCTTAGGTAGCGGGGGTTGGACGCAGTATTTT.

J is TRBJ1-1 and V is TRBV4-3, with D tentatively TRBD1 (6 bases). The germline V and J ends were trimmed by 1 base and 4 bases, with 16 bases remaining between them. The CDR3 is 16 amino acids. Germline V gene lookup returns CDR1 LGHNA and CDR2 YSLEER. CDR3 in DNA: TGCGCCAGCAGCCAAGGGACAGCGAGGACCAGCACTGAAGCTTTCTTT. It specifies CASSQGTARTSTEAFF.

The CDR3 nucleotides are TGCGCCAGCAGTGAGTCCGGGCGGGGACAGGGGACTCAAGGCTACACCTTC. This gives the protein CASSESGRGQGTQGYTF. This chain connects TRBV10-1 to TRBJ1-2; 10 nucleotides agree with TRBD1. The V gene end was trimmed by 0 bases and the J gene end by 8 bases; junction bases not matched to a gene: 12. CDR1 is WNHNN and CDR2 is SYGVQD in the germline V gene (reference sequence). This CDR3 spans 17 amino acids.

In its sample, this clone was seen a few times. J is TRBJ2-3 and V is TRBV19, with TRBD1 matching 9 bases. The CDR3 has 15 amino acids. Unmatched junction bases numbered 4, after V lost 4 bases and J lost 2 bases. Germline V gives CDR1 LNHDA, CDR2 SQIVND (reference sequence). The CDR3 DNA is TGTGCCAGTAGTAGACAGGGGGGGTTCACAGATACGCAGTATTTT. Its protein is CASSRQGGFTDTQYF.

The CDR3 bases are TGTGCCAGCAGCCCAGAGTTATATAGCAATCAGCCCCAGCATTTT. It specifies CASSPELYSNQPQHF. This rearrangement joins TRBV11-2 to TRBJ1-5; D gene uncertain. CDR3 size: 15 residues. CDR1 SGHAT and CDR2 FQNNGV come from the germline V gene. Trimming took 5 bases from V and 0 from J, leaving 11 bases between them.

The V call is TRBV18, the J call TRBJ2-4; D is undetermined. CDR1 and CDR2 (germline): KGHSH, LQKENI. The CDR3 runs 15 residues. Trimming pared 0 bases from V and 9 bases from J, leaving 15 bases between. The CDR3 loop reads CASSPPSVPGGIQYF. The CDR3 DNA is TGTGCCAGCTCACCACCCAGCGTCCCGGGTGGCATTCAGTACTTC.